The rows below give T cell receptor beta chains drawn from one sample of a study of CXCR3-negative and CXCR3-positive naive CD8 T cells. TCRdb reanalyzed the 5' RACE reads and collapses them to one entry per CDR3 protein, without DNA. The clone table shows over 35,000 distinct CDR3 sequences, with the ten largest holding approximately 2.3%. Sequencing was performed on naive CXCR3- CD8+ T cells from blood. The receptors derive from a human donor in good health. Some clones in this sample may be carry-over from other donors' samples. The CDR3 runs from the conserved cysteine through the conserved F or W.

V gene	J gene	CDR3 protein
TRBV27	TRBJ1-1	CASGYMGAGGSAFF
TRBV7-6	TRBJ1-1	CASSWTGELFF
TRBV29-1	TRBJ2-1	CSLIPPSGGGNEQFF
TRBV20-1	TRBJ2-7	CSAARDPTYEQYF
TRBV29-1	TRBJ2-5	CSVGTSWGQYF
TRBV20-1	TRBJ2-3	CSVFWTTRTDTQYF
TRBV20-1	TRBJ1-2	CSAVGEDGNYGYTF
TRBV29-1	TRBJ2-7	CSAGGLYEQYF
TRBV20-1	TRBJ1-3	CSASAGESTIYF
TRBV7-9	TRBJ2-3	CASSQETRGGWEDTQYF
TRBV4-3	TRBJ2-7	CASSLIRSFTHEQYF
TRBV5-6	TRBJ2-3	CASSHGTADTQYF
TRBV29-1	TRBJ2-7	CSVRSGTSGGLTYEQYF
TRBV4-1	TRBJ2-7	CASSREAGYEQYF
TRBV5-1	TRBJ2-7	CASRPEDRDYEQYF
TRBV29-1	TRBJ2-7	CSASGQGYEQYF
TRBV28	TRBJ2-1	CASSLLAGVTEQFF
TRBV25-1	TRBJ2-3	CASSRDSFTDTQYF
TRBV19	TRBJ1-5	CASSSLLLGHSNQPQHF
TRBV29-1	TRBJ2-7	CSVEDLSTGQYF
TRBV15	TRBJ2-7	CATSAVGTYEQYF
TRBV29-1	TRBJ2-7	CSVDYRYEQYF
TRBV7-9	TRBJ1-6	CASSSDREYNSPLHF
TRBV4-3	TRBJ2-7	CASSQDDGIGYEQYF
TRBV4-3	TRBJ2-1	CASSQDSGPGYNEQFF
TRBV28	TRBJ2-2	CASTWGSGELFF
TRBV7-8	TRBJ1-2	CASRHTGDYGYTF
TRBV25-1	TRBJ1-2	CASSESTGVEVYGYTF
TRBV20-1	TRBJ1-6	CSANLGTGGSPLHF
TRBV6-2/TRBV6-3	TRBJ2-7	CASNPGSYYEQYF
TRBV23-1	TRBJ2-7	CASKRTSGTPYEQYF
TRBV23-1	TRBJ2-1	CASSQSSQGWAYNEQFF
TRBV28	TRBJ2-3	CASTRGLAGELSTDTQYF
TRBV27	TRBJ1-4	CASSPPGQGEEKLFF
TRBV25-1	TRBJ1-6	CASRGDYYNSPLHF
TRBV14	TRBJ2-7	CASSPGRVTYEQYF
TRBV6-1	TRBJ2-2	CASTHRAGGEWITGELFF
TRBV7-6	TRBJ2-7	CASSLAVGGSYEQYF
TRBV27	TRBJ2-7	CASRPPVTGGGEQYF
TRBV7-6	TRBJ2-1	CASSFTRGSSYNEQFF
TRBV15	TRBJ2-5	CATADFPQETQYF